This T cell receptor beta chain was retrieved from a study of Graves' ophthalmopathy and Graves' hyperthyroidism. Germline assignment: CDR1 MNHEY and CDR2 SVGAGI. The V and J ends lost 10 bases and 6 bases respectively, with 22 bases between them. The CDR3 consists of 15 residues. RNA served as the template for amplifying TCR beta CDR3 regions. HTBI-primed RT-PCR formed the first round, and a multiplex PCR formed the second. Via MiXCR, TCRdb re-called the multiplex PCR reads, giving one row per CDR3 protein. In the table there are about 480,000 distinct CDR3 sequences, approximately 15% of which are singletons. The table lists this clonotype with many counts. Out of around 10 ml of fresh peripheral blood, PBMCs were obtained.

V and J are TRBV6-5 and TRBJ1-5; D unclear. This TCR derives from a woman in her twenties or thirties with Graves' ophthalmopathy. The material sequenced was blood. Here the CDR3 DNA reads TGTGCCACCTCCTCCTTTGACTCCGGAGGTCAGCCCCAGCATTTT. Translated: CATSSFDSGGQPQHF.